Shown below are 18 T cell receptor beta chains from a single sample sequenced in a study of beta chain features in type 1 diabetes. Overall study findings and caveats: All four CD4+ subsets from Type 1 diabetes patients carried moderately but significantly shorter TCRB CDR3s.

Of the isolated RNA, all was reverse transcribed, and so the sequenced material was expressed TCRB transcripts. Here immunoSEQ multiplex PCR was the method, and the copy in TCRdb shows in-frame clones only, minus some. The table lists about 45,000 clones, roughly 70% of them singletons, with roughly 2.1% in the top ten. These receptors lack a known antigen. The sample taken for sequencing was Tregs from blood. These TCRs come from a young woman with type 1 diabetes.

V usage is TRBV5-1 and J usage is TRBJ2-7; 8 bases fit TRBD1. After removal of 2 bases from V and 2 bases from J, the junction contained 3 bases not matched to a gene. The CDR3 is made up of 14 amino acids. Germline values: CDR1 SGHRS, CDR2 YFSETQ. The CDR3 reads CASSFYRGTYEQYF. The CDR3 DNA reads as TGCGCCAGCAGCTTCTACAGGGGGACCTACGAGCAGTACTTC.

The table lists this clone with a count of one. Here the CDR3 DNA reads TGTGCCAGCAGCGAGGGAGGAAGCTCCTACAATGAGCAGTTCTTC. Its translation: CASSEGGSSYNEQFF. The V and J genes are TRBV9 and TRBJ2-1, with D maybe TRBD2 (6 bases). V lost 3 bases to trimming and J lost 0 bases, with 10 bases between them. This CDR3 is 15 amino acids long. The germline V gene has CDR1 SGDLS and CDR2 YYNGEE.

This chain joins TRBV6-6 and TRBJ2-7, with a tentative D call TRBD1 (7 bases). Per the germline V gene, CDR1 is MNHNY and CDR2 is SVGAGI (reference sequence). The CDR3 is made up of 16 amino acids. Trimming left V 7 bases short and J 4 bases short, with 23 bases between. The CDR3 is CASNFLGPGGPYEQYF. The CDR3 coding sequence is TGTGCCAGCAACTTCCTCGGGCCAGGGGGGCCTTACGAGCAGTACTTC.

The chain employs TRBV6-5 and TRBJ1-1; D is unresolved. Germline V CDR1 and CDR2: MNHEY, SVGAGI. Trimming took off 8 bases at V and 3 bases at J, with 16 bases between the two ends. The CDR3 is 14 residues long. The CDR3 DNA is TGTGCCAGCGGTTCCCGGGAGGGAGACACTGAAGCTTTCTTT. Translating gives CASGSREGDTEAFF.

The rearrangement uses TRBV19 and TRBJ1-1, with D tentatively TRBD1 (5 bases). V dropped 7 bases and J dropped 4 bases, with 19 bases sitting between them. CDR3 size: 15 residues. In germline, CDR1 is LNHDA, CDR2 SQIVND (reference sequence). The CDR3 reads CASKYRQHLGTEAFF. CDR3 nucleotide sequence: TGTGCCAGTAAATACCGACAGCATTTGGGCACTGAAGCTTTCTTT.

The chain joins TRBV5-1 to TRBJ1-4; 10 bases align to TRBD1. This CDR3 spans 14 amino acids. Germline CDR1 SGHRS, CDR2 YFSETQ. The trim removed 4 bases at V and 10 bases at J, leaving 7 bases unmatched. The CDR3 sequence: CASSRDRGYGKLFF. The CDR3 DNA is TGCGCCAGCAGCCGGGACAGGGGTTATGGAAAACTGTTTTTT.

Here the CDR3 reads CASSLDSTNSPLHF. The CDR3 DNA reads as TGCGCCAGCAGCTTGGACAGTACTAATTCACCCCTCCACTTT. The V call is TRBV5-1, the J call TRBJ1-6; unclear D gene. Germline values: CDR1 SGHRS, CDR2 YFSETQ. The V end lost 0 bases, the J end lost 6 bases, and 7 bases lay between the germline ends. The CDR3 length is 14 residues.

The chain has TRBV19 and TRBJ2-2, with D tentatively TRBD1 (5 bases). Germline CDR1 reads LNHDA; CDR2 reads SQIVND (reference sequence). CDR3 length: 15 residues. Trimming left V 3 bases short and J 4 bases short, with 12 bases between. CDR3 DNA: TGTGCCAGTAGTATCGGCTGGGGCAGCACCGGGGAGCTGTTTTTT. Translated: CASSIGWGSTGELFF.

V and J are TRBV18 and TRBJ2-7; D gene unclear. With 1 base removed from V and 2 bases from J, the gap between germline ends came to 9 bases. Germline CDR1 reads KGHSH; CDR2 reads LQKENI. This CDR3 is 14 amino acids long. CDR3: CASSPRLATYEQYF. CDR3 coding DNA: TGTGCCAGCTCACCACGCTTGGCCACCTACGAGCAGTACTTC. The entire variable domain, with the rest obtained from reference TRBV18 and TRBJ2-7, is as follows: NAGVMQNPRHLVRRRGQEARLRCSPMKGHSHVYWYRQLPEEGLKFMVYLQKENIIDESGMPKERFSAEFPKEGPSILRIQQVVRGDSAAYFCASSPRLATYEQYFGPGTRLTVT.

This chain's CDR3 is CASRSPGQGQEQYF. In DNA form, the CDR3 reads TGTGCCAGTAGATCCCCTGGACAGGGGCAGGAGCAGTACTTC. V and J are TRBV19 and TRBJ2-7; 9 bases are shared with TRBD1. Germline loops: CDR1 LNHDA, CDR2 SQIVND (reference sequence). This CDR3 is 14 amino acids long. The junction had 10 bases not matched to a gene; V was cut back by 6 bases and J by 7 bases.

The J gene is TRBJ1-5, the V gene TRBV5-6; D gene uncertain. The V and J ends lost 2 bases and 5 bases respectively, with 14 bases between them. This CDR3 spans 15 amino acids. Per germline, CDR1 SGHDT and CDR2 YYEEEE. The CDR3, as DNA: TGTGCCAGCAGCTTCGGAGGAGGGTCTTATCAGCCCCAGCATTTT. Amino acids: CASSFGGGSYQPQHF.

The V call is TRBV10-2, the J call TRBJ2-4, with 9 bases matching TRBD2. The CDR3 contains 16 residues. The V segment lost 2 bases and the J segment 9 bases; nucleotides outside the gene matches: 11. Germline CDR1 and CDR2: WSHSY and SAAADI. The CDR3 region has the DNA TGCGCCAGCAGTGAGATGGGGCGGGGGGGCCGTGGCATTCAGTACTTC. This sequence encodes CASSEMGRGGRGIQYF.

Turning to this clone: This sample includes further DNA sequences coding for the same CDR3. The CDR3 DNA reads TGCGCCAGCAGCCAACCAGGGGTTGGGGAGCAGTTCTTC. It yields the protein CASSQPGVGEQFF. The rearrangement uses TRBV4-3 and TRBJ2-1; weak D call: TRBD1 (6 bases). The CDR3 is made up of 13 amino acids. V shed 2 bases and J shed 10 bases, with 12 bases lying between them. The germline gives CDR1 LGHNA, CDR2 YSLEER.

The rearrangement joins TRBV5-1 to TRBJ2-3; 12 positions match TRBD2. In germline, CDR1 is SGHRS, CDR2 YFSETQ. V lost 4 bases to trimming and J lost 4 bases; unmatched junction nucleotides: 4. This CDR3 spans 15 amino acids. Here the CDR3 DNA reads TGCGCCAGCAGCAGTCCTAGCGGGGGGGCAGATACGCAGTATTTT. This translates into CASSSPSGGADTQYF.

The chain is built from TRBV19 and TRBJ2-1; TRBD2 aligns across 7 bases. The CDR3 is made up of 16 amino acids. Germline V gene lookup returns CDR1 LNHDA and CDR2 SQIVND (reference sequence). J was trimmed by 7 bases and V by 3 bases; bases with no gene match: 12. CDR3 bases: TGTGCCAGTAGTATTCGGTGGCGGGAGCCCTGGAATGAGCAGTTCTTC. This encodes CASSIRWREPWNEQFF.

The CDR3 loop reads CASSYSWAGNEQFF. The CDR3 DNA reads as TGTGCCAGCAGCTATTCATGGGCCGGCAATGAGCAGTTCTTC. The rearrangement uses TRBV7-2 and TRBJ2-1, with unresolved D. Germline loops: CDR1 SGHTA, CDR2 FQGNSA. V was clipped by 4 bases and J by 6 bases, with 13 bases between them. The CDR3 consists of 14 residues.

V and J are TRBV7-2 and TRBJ2-5; D uncertain. CDR3 length: 11 amino acids. The V gene's germline CDR1 is SGHTA and CDR2 FQGNSA. V was pared by 5 bases and J by 3 bases, with 4 bases between. The CDR3 DNA is TGTGCCAGCAGCCCCAAAGAGACCCAGTACTTC. Its protein is CASSPKETQYF.

This chain joins TRBV2 and TRBJ2-6, with unresolved D. Germline V gives CDR1 SNHLY, CDR2 FYNNEI. The CDR3 is made up of 13 amino acids. V was pared by 5 bases and J by 4 bases, with 6 bases between. In nucleotides, the CDR3 is TGTGCCAGCAGTCCGACAGGGGCCAACGTCCTGACTTTC. Encoded protein: CASSPTGANVLTF. The full variable domain, in which reference TRBV2 and TRBJ2-6 provide the parts outside the CDR3, is EPEVTQTPSHQVTQMGQEVILRCVPISNHLYFYWYRQILGQKVEFLVSFYNNEISEKSEIFDDQFSVERPDGSNFTLKIRSTKLEDSAMYFCASSPTGANVLTFGAGSRLTVL.